This T cell receptor beta chain was sequenced for a study of Ad26.COV2.S vaccination and SARS-CoV-2 variants. As for the study in general: A participant enrolled in the COV1001 Ad26.COV2.S trial arm provided the sample. Donor got 5x10^10 or 1x10^11 viral particles of Ad26.COV2.S.

Method: immunoSEQ multiplex PCR; TCRdb's copy keeps in-frame clones and lacks some. The sample shows fewer than 500,000 clones, roughly 89% of them seen only once. Treatment indicated: roughly 20 received Ad26.COV2.S at low or high dose, single or two shots; 5 received placebo; per-sample allocation not given. Day 63 after the first injection of vaccine or placebo was the sampling time. The germline V gene has CDR1 MGHDK and CDR2 SYGVNS. With V trimmed by 3 bases and J by 5 bases, 4 bases remained unmatched. The length of the CDR3 is 14 residues. General study results and limits: Vaccine and placebo recipients had similar non-spike TCR breadth.

With respect to this clone: Its antigen is not identified.

The chain joins TRBV25-1 to TRBJ2-5; 9 nucleotides match TRBD2. This sample comprised peripheral blood, obtained in a trial of Ad26.COV2.S vaccine versus placebo. This TCR derives from a person between 18 and 65 years old who received the Ad26.COV2.S COVID-19 vaccine or a placebo. CDR3 DNA: TGTGCCAGCAGTGACTCCCTAGCGGGGGAGACCCAGTACTTC. Amino acid sequence: CASSDSLAGETQYF.